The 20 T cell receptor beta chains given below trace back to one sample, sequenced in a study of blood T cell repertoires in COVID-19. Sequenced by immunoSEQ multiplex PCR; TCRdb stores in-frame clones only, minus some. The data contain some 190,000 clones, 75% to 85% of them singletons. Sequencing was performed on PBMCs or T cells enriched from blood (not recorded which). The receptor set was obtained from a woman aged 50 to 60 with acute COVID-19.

CDR3: CASTLQGAQRTPLHF. As DNA, the CDR3 is TGTGCCAGTACCCTCCAAGGGGCCCAAAGGACACCCCTCCACTTT. The V gene is TRBV19, the J gene TRBJ1-6, with a possible D match to TRBD1 (5 bases). This CDR3 comprises 15 residues. CDR1 and CDR2 (germline): LNHDA, SQIVND (reference sequence). The V end lost 7 bases, the J end lost 11 bases, and 21 bases lay between the germline ends.

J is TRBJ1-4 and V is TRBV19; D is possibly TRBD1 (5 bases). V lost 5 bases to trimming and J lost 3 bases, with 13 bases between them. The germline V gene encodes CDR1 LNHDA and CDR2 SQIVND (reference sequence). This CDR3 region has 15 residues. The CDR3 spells CASSFPGSANEKLFF. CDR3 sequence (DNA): TGTGCCAGTAGTTTCCCAGGGTCAGCTAATGAAAAACTGTTTTTT.

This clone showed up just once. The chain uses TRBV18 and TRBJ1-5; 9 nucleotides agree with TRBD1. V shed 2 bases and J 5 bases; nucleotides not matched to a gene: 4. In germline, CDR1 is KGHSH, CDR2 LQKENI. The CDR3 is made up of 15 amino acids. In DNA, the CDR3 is TGTGCCAGCTCACCAACAGGGGGCTATGATCAGCCCCAGCATTTT. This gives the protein CASSPTGGYDQPQHF. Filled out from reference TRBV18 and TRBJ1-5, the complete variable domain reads NAGVMQNPRHLVRRRGQEARLRCSPMKGHSHVYWYRQLPEEGLKFMVYLQKENIIDESGMPKERFSAEFPKEGPSILRIQQVVRGDSAAYFCASSPTGGYDQPQHFGDGTRLSIL.

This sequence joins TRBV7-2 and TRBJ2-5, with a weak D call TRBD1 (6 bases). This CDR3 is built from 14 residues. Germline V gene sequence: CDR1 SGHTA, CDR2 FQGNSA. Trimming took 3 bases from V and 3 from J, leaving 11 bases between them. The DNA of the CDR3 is TGTGCCAGCAGCTTTGGGACAAGAGAAGAGACCCAGTACTTC. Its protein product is CASSFGTREETQYF.

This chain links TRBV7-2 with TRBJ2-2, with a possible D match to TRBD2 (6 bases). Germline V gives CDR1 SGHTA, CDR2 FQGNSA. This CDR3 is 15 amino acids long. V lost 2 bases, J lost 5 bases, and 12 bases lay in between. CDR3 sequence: CASSLFVGGTGELFF. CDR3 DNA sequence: TGTGCCAGCAGCTTATTTGTGGGGGGTACCGGGGAGCTGTTTTTT.

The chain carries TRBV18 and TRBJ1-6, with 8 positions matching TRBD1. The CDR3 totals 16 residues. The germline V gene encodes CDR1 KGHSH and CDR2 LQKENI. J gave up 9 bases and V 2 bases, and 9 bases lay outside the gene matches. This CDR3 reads CASSPGTGGLFSPLHF. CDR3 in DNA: TGTGCCAGCTCACCAGGTACAGGGGGTTTGTTTTCACCCCTCCACTTT.

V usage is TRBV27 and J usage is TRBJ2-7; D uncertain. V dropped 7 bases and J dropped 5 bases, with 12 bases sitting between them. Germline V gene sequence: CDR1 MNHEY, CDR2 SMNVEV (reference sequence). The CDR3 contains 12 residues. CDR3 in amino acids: CASNALIDEQYV. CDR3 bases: TGTGCCAGCAACGCACTCATCGACGAGCAGTACGTC.

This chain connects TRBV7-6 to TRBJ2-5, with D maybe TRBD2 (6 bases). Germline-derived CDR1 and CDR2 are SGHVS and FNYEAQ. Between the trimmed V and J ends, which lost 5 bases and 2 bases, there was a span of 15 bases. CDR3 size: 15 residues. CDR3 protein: CASSQFSGGQETQYF. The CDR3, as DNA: TGTGCCAGCAGCCAATTCTCCGGGGGTCAAGAGACCCAGTACTTC.

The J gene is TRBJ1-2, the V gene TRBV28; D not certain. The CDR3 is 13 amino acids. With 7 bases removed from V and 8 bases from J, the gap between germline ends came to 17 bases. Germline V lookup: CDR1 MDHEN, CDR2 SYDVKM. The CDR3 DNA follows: TGTGCCAGCACCCCAAGGAGACCCTCGGGCTACACCTTC. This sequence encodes CASTPRRPSGYTF.

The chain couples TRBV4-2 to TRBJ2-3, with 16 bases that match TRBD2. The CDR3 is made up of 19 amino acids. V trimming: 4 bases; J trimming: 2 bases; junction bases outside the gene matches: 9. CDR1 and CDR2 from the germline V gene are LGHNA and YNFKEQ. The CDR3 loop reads CASSRKGTSGGASTDTQYF. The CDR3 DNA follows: TGTGCCAGCAGCCGGAAGGGGACTAGCGGGGGGGCGTCCACAGATACGCAGTATTTT.

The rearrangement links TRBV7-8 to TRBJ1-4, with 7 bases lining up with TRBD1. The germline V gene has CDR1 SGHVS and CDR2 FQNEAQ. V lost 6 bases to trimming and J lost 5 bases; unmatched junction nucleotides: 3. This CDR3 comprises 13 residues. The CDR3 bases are TGTGCCAGCAGACCGGGACAGAATGAAAAACTGTTTTTT. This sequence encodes CASRPGQNEKLFF.

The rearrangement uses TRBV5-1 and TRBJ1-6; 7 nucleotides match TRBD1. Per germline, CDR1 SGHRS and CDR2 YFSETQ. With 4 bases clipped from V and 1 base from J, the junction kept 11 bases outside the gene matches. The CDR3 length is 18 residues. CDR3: CASSPFVTGESYNSPLHF. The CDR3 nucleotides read TGCGCCAGCAGCCCCTTCGTAACAGGGGAGTCCTATAATTCACCCCTCCACTTT.

Here the CDR3 reads CASSPRTSDYNEQFF. The CDR3 bases are TGTGCCAGCTCACCACGAACTAGCGACTACAATGAGCAGTTCTTC. The genes are TRBV18 and TRBJ2-1; 7 bases agree with TRBD2. Germline V CDR1 and CDR2: KGHSH, LQKENI. Losses at the gene ends were 1 base for V and 3 bases for J; bases not matched to a gene: 3. The CDR3 loop spans 15 amino acids.

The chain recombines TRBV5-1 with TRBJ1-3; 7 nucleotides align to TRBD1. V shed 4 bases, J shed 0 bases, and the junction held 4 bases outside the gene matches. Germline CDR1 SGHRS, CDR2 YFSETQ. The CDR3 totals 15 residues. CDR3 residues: CASSINRGSGNTIYF. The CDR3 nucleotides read TGCGCCAGCAGCATAAACAGGGGCTCTGGAAACACCATATATTTT.

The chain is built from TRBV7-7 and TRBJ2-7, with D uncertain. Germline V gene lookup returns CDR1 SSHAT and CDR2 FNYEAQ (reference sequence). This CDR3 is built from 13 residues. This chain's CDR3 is CASSLDLFSEQYV. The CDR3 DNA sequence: TGTGCTAGCAGCTTAGATCTTTTCTCCGAGCAGTACGTC.

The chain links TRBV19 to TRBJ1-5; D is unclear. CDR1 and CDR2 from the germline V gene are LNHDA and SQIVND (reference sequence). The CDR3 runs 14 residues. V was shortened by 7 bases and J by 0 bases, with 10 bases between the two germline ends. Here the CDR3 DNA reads TGTGCCAGTAATTTGAGGGATAGCAATCAGCCCCAGCATTTT. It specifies CASNLRDSNQPQHF.

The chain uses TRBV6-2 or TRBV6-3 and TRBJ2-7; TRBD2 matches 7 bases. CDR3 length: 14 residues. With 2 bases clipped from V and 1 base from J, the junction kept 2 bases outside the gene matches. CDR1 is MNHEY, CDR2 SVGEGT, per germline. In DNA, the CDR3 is TGTGCCAGCAGTTACGACGGGGGGTCCTACGAGCAGTACGTC. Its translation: CASSYDGGSYEQYV.

The CDR3 here is CASSLWRGLYGYTF. The CDR3 region has the DNA TGTGCCAGCAGTTTATGGCGGGGGCTCTATGGCTACACCTTC. The chain has TRBV28 and TRBJ1-2, with a tentative D call TRBD1 (6 bases). This CDR3 is 14 amino acids long. Trimming pared 0 bases from V and 4 bases from J, leaving 9 bases between. Germline V gives CDR1 MDHEN, CDR2 SYDVKM.

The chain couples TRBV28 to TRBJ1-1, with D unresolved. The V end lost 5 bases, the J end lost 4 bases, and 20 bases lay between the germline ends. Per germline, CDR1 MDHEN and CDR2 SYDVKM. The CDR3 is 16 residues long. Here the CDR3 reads CASSPPREAMVTEAFF. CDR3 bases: TGTGCCAGCAGTCCTCCCCGAGAGGCTATGGTCACTGAAGCTTTCTTT.

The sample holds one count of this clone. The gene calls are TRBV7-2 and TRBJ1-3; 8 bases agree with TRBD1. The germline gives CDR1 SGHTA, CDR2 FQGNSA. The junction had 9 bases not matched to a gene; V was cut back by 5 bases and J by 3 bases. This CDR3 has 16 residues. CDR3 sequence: CASSERQGAHGNTIYF. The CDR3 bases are TGTGCCAGCAGCGAGCGCCAGGGGGCGCATGGAAACACCATATATTTT.